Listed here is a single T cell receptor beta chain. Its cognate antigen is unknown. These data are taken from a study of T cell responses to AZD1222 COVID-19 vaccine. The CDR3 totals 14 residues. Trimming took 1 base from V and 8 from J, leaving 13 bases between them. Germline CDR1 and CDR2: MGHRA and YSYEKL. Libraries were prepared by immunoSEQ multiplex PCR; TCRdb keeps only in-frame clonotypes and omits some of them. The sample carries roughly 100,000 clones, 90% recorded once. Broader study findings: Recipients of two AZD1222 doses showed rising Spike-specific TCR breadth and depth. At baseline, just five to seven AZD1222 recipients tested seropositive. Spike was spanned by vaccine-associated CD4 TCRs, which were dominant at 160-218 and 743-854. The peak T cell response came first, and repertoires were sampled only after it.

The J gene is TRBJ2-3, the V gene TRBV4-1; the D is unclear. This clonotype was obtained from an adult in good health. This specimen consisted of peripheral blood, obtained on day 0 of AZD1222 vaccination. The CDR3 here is CASSQVPILGTQYF. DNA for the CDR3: TGCGCCAGCAGCCAAGTACCGATCCTGGGTACGCAGTATTTT.